This T cell receptor (beta chain) is drawn from a study of T cell repertoires in cytomegalovirus infection. As for the study in general: Shared public TCR beta signatures pointed to both CMV infection and a matching HLA type.

Germline CDR1 SGHVT, CDR2 SQSDAQ. The CDR3 extends over 14 amino acids. Trimming removed 3 bases from V and 4 bases from J; junction bases left unmatched: 3. TCRdb called the reads again in MiXCR, with one record for every CDR3 protein. The sample records about 490,000 distinct CDR3 sequences, approximately 25% being singletons. Sequencing was done on a sample of PBMCs. V gene TRBV7-4 combines with J gene TRBJ2-1; 7 nucleotides align to TRBD2. This receptor was taken from a human donor in good health (CMV status not recorded). Some clones in this sample may be carry-over from other donors' samples. CDR3 nucleotides: TGTGCCAGCAGCTTTCGGGGGGATTACAATGAGCAGTTCTTC. Translation: CASSFRGDYNEQFF.